These 14 T cell receptor beta chains came from one sample sequenced in a study of T cell repertoires in cytomegalovirus infection. The antigens of these receptors remain unknown. TCRdb reprocessed the reads via MiXCR and lists one record per CDR3 protein. The table lists roughly 990,000 distinct CDR3 sequences, approximately 33% of them singletons. The material sequenced was cultured CD8+ T cells from PBMCs, taken from culture after CMV antigen stimulation. Receptor source: a human donor in good health (CMV status not recorded). Some clones in this sample may be carry-over from other donors' samples.

V gene TRBV6-1 combines with J gene TRBJ2-7; TRBD2 is a possible D gene (5 bases). The CDR3 has 15 residues. Germline CDR1 reads MNHNS; CDR2 reads SASEGT. With 2 bases removed from V and 4 bases from J, the gap between germline ends came to 15 bases. CDR3 region: CASSELPEGVYEQYV. The CDR3, as DNA: TGTGCCAGCAGTGAACTCCCCGAGGGCGTATACGAGCAGTACGTC.

As for this clonotype: One junction end does not reproduce the germline sequence, and a read error may be involved. CDR3 amino acids: CARSLAINGDTEAFF. CDR3 nucleotides: TGCGCCAGAAGCTTGGCAATAAACGGGGACACTGAAGCTTTCTTT. This rearrangement joins TRBV5-1 to TRBJ1-1, with D uncertain. CDR3 size: 15 residues. Germline V gene data show CDR1 as SGHRS and CDR2 as YFSETQ.

The genes are TRBV28 and TRBJ2-7; maybe TRBD1 (7 bases). This CDR3 has 17 residues. Per the germline V gene, CDR1 is MDHEN and CDR2 is SYDVKM. This CDR3 reads CASIQRGRDRADYEQHV. The CDR3 DNA reads TGTGCCAGCATCCAAAGGGGACGAGACAGGGCGGACTACGAGCAGCACGTC.

This clonotype was observed a handful of times. The V and J genes are TRBV6-2 or TRBV6-3 and TRBJ2-3; TRBD2 aligns across 10 bases. This CDR3 contains 22 residues. J was trimmed by 0 bases and V by 2 bases; bases with no gene match: 20. Germline CDR1 MNHEY, CDR2 SVGEGT. CDR3 sequence (DNA): TGTGCCAGCAGTTACGCCCTAGAAAGTAGCGGGGGGCCTCACTCTAGCACAGATACGCAGTATTTT. Translated, it gives CASSYALESSGGPHSSTDTQYF.

The genes are TRBV7-6 and TRBJ2-7; D not certain. V was trimmed by 3 bases and J by 6 bases, leaving 9 bases between them. This CDR3 is built from 12 residues. Germline assignment: CDR1 SGHVS and CDR2 FNYEAQ. The CDR3 DNA follows: TGTGCCAGCAGCTTGACCCTGGGCGAGCAGTACTTC. Translating it yields CASSLTLGEQYF.

This clonotype came up many times. The CDR3 region has the DNA TGTGCCAGCAGTCCAACCGGACAGTTCAATCAGCCCCAGCATTTT. It encodes CASSPTGQFNQPQHF. The chain joins TRBV7-8 to TRBJ1-5, with D tentatively TRBD1 (6 bases). Germline loops: CDR1 SGHVS, CDR2 FQNEAQ. This CDR3 comprises 15 residues. The germline V and J ends were trimmed by 6 bases and 3 bases, with 15 bases remaining between them.

On this clonotype itself: Possible read error: a much larger clone is one base away. This chain's CDR3 is CTSSLASGISDTKYTNSYNSPLHF. The DNA of the CDR3 is TGTACCAGCAGTTTGGCCTCGGGAATATCGGACACCAAATACACTAACTCCTATAATTCACCCCTCCACTTT. This chain uses TRBV6-5 with TRBJ1-6; possibly TRBD1 for D (5 bases). Germline loops: CDR1 MNHEY, CDR2 SVGAGI. This CDR3 contains 24 residues.

This clonotype was observed a handful of times. The junction does not match germline at one end; this may be a read error. The J gene is TRBJ2-1, the V gene TRBV7-7; D may be TRBD1 (6 bases). The CDR3 contains 14 residues. The germline gives CDR1 SSHAT, CDR2 FNYEAQ (reference sequence). In DNA form, the CDR3 reads TGTGCTAGCAGCTTAGGGCAGACAGGCAATGAGCAGTTCTTC. Protein product: CASSLGQTGNEQFF.

This clonotype was observed many times. The V and J genes are TRBV12-5 and TRBJ1-1; D might be TRBD1 (5 bases). This CDR3 has 17 residues. Germline CDR1 and CDR2: LGHNT and FRNRAP. The V end was cut by 0 bases, the J end by 1 base, with 15 bases between. The CDR3 DNA is TGTGCTAGTGGTTTGGTAGACGGGGACCCGGCGAACACTGAAGCTTTCTTT. It encodes CASGLVDGDPANTEAFF.

This clonotype was counted only a few times. CDR3 loop: CASSVPGHRPYEQFF. The CDR3 DNA reads as TGTGCCAGCAGTGTCCCGGGACACCGCCCTTATGAGCAGTTCTTC. The V gene is TRBV6-1, the J gene TRBJ2-1; weak D call: TRBD1 (6 bases). The length of the CDR3 is 15 residues. The V and J ends lost 4 bases and 8 bases respectively, with 18 bases between them. CDR1 and CDR2 (germline): MNHNS, SASEGT.

The V and J genes are TRBV19 and TRBJ2-3; 7 positions match TRBD2. Germline V gene data show CDR1 as LNHDA and CDR2 as SQIVND (reference sequence). The CDR3 totals 15 residues. J gave up 1 base and V 6 bases, and 7 bases lay outside the gene matches. The CDR3 DNA is TGTGCCAGTAGCCCAGCGGGGCACGGCACAGATACGCAGTATTTT. This sequence encodes CASSPAGHGTDTQYF.

Only a few counts were recorded for this clonotype. The chain recombines TRBV7-9 with TRBJ2-7, with TRBD1 matching 8 bases. CDR3 length: 14 residues. Trimming cost V 4 bases and J 3 bases; bases outside gene matches: 5. Germline V lookup: CDR1 SEHNR, CDR2 FQNEAQ (reference sequence). The DNA of the CDR3 is TGTGCCAGCAGCTCGGACAGGGAAAGCTACGAGCAGTACGTC. Its translation: CASSSDRESYEQYV.

This clonotype occurred a few times. The chain joins TRBV19 to TRBJ2-3; D ambiguous. Germline assignment: CDR1 LNHDA and CDR2 SQIVND (reference sequence). V lost 7 bases and J lost 2, with 7 bases in between. The CDR3 runs 12 residues. For the CDR3, the DNA is TGTGCCAGTATCAGTAACACAGATACGCAGTATTTT. As protein: CASISNTDTQYF.

Comments on this clonotype: With a much larger clone just one base away, this may be a read error. V usage is TRBV7-6 and J usage is TRBJ2-1; 7 bases agree with TRBD2. CDR3 length: 16 amino acids. Germline CDR1 SGHVS, CDR2 FNYEAQ. This chain's CDR3 is CVSSSAGDGSYNEQFF. DNA for the CDR3: TGTGTCAGCAGCTCGGCGGGGGACGGATCCTACAATGAGCAGTTCTTC.